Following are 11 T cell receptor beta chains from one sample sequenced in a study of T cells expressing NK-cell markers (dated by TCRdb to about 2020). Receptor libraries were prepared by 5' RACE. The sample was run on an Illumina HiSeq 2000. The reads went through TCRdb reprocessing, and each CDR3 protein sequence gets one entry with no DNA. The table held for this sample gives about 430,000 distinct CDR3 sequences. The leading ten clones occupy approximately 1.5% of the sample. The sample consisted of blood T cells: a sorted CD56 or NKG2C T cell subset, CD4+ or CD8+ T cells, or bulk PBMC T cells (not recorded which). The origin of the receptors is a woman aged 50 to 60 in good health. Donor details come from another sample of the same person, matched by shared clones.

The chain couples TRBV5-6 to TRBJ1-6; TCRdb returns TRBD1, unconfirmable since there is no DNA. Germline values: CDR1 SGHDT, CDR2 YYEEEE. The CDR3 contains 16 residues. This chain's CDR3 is CASSLPATRPDSPLHF.

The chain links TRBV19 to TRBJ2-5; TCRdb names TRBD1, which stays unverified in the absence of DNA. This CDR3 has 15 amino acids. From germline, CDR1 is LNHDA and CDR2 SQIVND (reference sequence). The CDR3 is CASSLGQGASETQYF.

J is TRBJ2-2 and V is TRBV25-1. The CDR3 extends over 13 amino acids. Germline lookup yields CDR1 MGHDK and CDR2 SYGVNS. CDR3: CASSGRNAGELFF.

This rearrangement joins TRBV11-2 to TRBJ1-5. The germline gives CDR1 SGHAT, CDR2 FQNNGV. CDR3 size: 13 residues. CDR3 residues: CASSFSDNQPQHF.

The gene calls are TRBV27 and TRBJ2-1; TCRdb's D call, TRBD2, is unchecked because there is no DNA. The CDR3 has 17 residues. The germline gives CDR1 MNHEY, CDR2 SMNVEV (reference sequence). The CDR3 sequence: CASSAPRRTSGDHEQFF.

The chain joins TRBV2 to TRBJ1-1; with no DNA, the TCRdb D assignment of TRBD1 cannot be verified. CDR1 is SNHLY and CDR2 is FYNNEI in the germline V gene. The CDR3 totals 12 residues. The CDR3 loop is CASSRGATEAFF.

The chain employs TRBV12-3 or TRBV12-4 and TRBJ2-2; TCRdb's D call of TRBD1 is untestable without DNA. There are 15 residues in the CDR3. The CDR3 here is CASSFIQGATGELFF.

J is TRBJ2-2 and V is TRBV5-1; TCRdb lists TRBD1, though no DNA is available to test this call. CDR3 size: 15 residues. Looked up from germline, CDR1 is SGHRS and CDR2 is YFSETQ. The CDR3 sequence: CASSPGQSNTGELFF.

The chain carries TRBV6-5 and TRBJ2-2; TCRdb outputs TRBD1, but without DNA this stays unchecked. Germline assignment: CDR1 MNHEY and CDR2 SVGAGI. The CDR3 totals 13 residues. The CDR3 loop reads CASSPRPIGELFF.

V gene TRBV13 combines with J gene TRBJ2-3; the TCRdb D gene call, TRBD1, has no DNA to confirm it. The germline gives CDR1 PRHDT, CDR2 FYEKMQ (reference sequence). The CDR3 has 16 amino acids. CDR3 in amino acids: CASSLLRGTFTDTQYF.

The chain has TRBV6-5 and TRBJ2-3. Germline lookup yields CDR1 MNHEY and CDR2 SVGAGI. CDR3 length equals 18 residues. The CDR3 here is CASSYSLNGLGGTDTQYF.